This is a list of T cell receptor beta chains from one sample in a study of blood T cell repertoires in COVID-19. Assay: immunoSEQ multiplex PCR; the TCRdb copy retains only in-frame clones and omits some. Of about 160,000 clones in the sample, over 75% were seen once. Sample: peripheral blood. Source of these receptors: a man in his 70s with acute or convalescent COVID-19. Both conserved end residues are trimmed from each CDR3. The order of the fields is J gene, V gene, CDR3 protein.

TRBJ1-2	TRBV7-9	ASSSHDRENGYT
TRBJ2-2	TRBV6-5	ASSYGTANTGELF
TRBJ2-7	TRBV28	ASSLGPSDYEQY
TRBJ1-6	TRBV2	ASRGQSSYNSPLH
TRBJ1-2	TRBV12-3/TRBV12-4	ASSLEYNYGYT
TRBJ1-1	TRBV5-4	ASSAGLNTEAF
TRBJ2-2	TRBV19	ASSASSGELF
TRBJ2-3	TRBV5-4	ASSLGSGSSTDTQY
TRBJ1-2	TRBV18	ASSLSGQPNYGYT
TRBJ1-4	TRBV19	ASRNSGATNEKLF
TRBJ1-5	TRBV19	ASLSGTGVQPQH
TRBJ2-1	TRBV3-1/TRBV3-2	ASSQDTSGGTYNEQF
TRBJ2-1	TRBV5-1	ASSSTLAASYNEQF
TRBJ1-1	TRBV13	ASRRPGEHTEAF
TRBJ1-2	TRBV10-2	ASSSSWGRQPESPYGYT
TRBJ1-2	TRBV7-2	ASSPGRTSYGYT
TRBJ2-1	TRBV10-3	AISGGTSGYNEQF
TRBJ2-5	TRBV12-3/TRBV12-4	ASSLGIQETQY
TRBJ2-3	TRBV10-3	AHRDGDRGTDTQY
TRBJ2-2	TRBV5-4	ASSLKTVAGELF
TRBJ1-2	TRBV7-2	ASSLNPGANYGYT
TRBJ1-6	TRBV21-1	ASRLSRLRPSAYSPLH
TRBJ1-4	TRBV2	ASSLLVVSEKLF
TRBJ1-1	TRBV18	ASSPGRYGEAF
TRBJ2-2	TRBV5-6	ASSYLQGANTGELF
TRBJ1-2	TRBV5-8	ASSPNPRASRIYGYT